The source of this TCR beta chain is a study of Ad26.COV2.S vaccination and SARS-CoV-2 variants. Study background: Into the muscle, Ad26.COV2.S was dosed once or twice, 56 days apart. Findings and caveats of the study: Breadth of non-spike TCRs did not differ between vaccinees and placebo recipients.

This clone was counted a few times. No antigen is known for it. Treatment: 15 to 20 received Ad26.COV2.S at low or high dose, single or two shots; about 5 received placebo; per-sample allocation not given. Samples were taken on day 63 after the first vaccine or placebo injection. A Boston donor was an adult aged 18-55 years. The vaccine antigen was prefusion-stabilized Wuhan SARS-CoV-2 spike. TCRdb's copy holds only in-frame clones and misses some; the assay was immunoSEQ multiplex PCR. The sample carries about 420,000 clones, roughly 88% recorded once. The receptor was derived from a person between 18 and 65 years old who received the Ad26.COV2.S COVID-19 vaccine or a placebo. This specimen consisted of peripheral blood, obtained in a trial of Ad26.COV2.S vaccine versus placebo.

Here the CDR3 DNA reads TGTGCCAGTAATGGGCTAGCCCCTCTGAATGAGCAGTTCTTC. It encodes CASNGLAPLNEQFF. This chain links TRBV19 with TRBJ2-1; weak D call: TRBD2 (5 bases). This CDR3 is 14 amino acids long. Trimming removed 7 bases from V and 7 bases from J, with 17 bases in between. Germline V gene data show CDR1 as LNHDA and CDR2 as SQIVND (reference sequence).